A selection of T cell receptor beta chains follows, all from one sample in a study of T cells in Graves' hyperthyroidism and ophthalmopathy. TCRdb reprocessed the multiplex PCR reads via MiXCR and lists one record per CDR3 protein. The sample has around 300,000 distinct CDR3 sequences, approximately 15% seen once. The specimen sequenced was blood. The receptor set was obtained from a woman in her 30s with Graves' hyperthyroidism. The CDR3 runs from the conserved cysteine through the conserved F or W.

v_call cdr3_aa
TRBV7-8 CASSLDPGGNEQYF
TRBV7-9 CASSQYISPGTSTEQYF
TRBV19 CASIQTGGNTEAFF
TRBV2 CASSERLRRLAGGLYTVMQYF
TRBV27 CASAAESSYEQYF
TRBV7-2 CASSFQGSGNTIYF
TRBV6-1 CASNPNEGNTIYF
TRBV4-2 CASSQVLQGQDYGYTF
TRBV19 CASSTGTSGTNEQFF
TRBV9 CASSVSGSGELFF
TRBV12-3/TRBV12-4 CASSPPATWPNTGELFF
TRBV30 CALGLASNEQFF
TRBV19 CASSEFGTMNQPQHF
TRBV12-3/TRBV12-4 CASSLQGTKNIQYF
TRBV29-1 CSLTSGRASEQFF
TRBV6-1 CASSSDSPNYGYTF
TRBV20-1 CSARDRQGVSYEQYF
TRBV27 CASSFSVLYGYTF
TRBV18 CASSSGTRAQLEETQYF
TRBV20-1 CLTNRDAYEQYF
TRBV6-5 CASSYRGAGSHEQYF
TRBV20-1 CSVGGMGTDTQYF
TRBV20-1 CSALIANSYEQYF
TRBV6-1 CASTFQMNTEASF
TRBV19 CASRVQGANTGELFF
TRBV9 CASSVGGQETQYF
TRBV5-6 CASSPLAVSTDEQFF
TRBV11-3 CASSGQGEPDTQYF
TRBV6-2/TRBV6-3 CASSDRLAGAGELFF
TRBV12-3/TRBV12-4 CASSSQMEVYNEQFF
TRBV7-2 CASSSVGADTGELFF
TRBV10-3 CAIKDREDTQYF
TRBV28 CASSFGTGMVDEQFF
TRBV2 CASSGGLAGGGQETQYF
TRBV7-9 CASSLGLAGGYEQFF